This TCR beta chain comes out of a study of blood T cell repertoires in COVID-19. TCRdb's table, derived via immunoSEQ multiplex PCR, lists solely in-frame clones and lacks some. The table records a few hundred thousand clones, more than 75% of them present only once. Germline assignment: CDR1 MNHNY and CDR2 SVGAGI (reference sequence). The CDR3 spans 16 residues. V gave up 7 bases and J gave up 0 bases, with 18 bases separating them. The gene calls are TRBV6-6 and TRBJ1-1; a weak D match, TRBD1 (5 bases). The specimen sequenced was PBMCs or T cells enriched from blood (not recorded which). The receptor was derived from a woman aged 30 to 39 who had recovered from COVID-19. CDR3 sequence: CASIQMRQTMNTEAFF. As DNA, the CDR3 is TGTGCCAGCATTCAAATGAGACAGACGATGAACACTGAAGCTTTCTTT.